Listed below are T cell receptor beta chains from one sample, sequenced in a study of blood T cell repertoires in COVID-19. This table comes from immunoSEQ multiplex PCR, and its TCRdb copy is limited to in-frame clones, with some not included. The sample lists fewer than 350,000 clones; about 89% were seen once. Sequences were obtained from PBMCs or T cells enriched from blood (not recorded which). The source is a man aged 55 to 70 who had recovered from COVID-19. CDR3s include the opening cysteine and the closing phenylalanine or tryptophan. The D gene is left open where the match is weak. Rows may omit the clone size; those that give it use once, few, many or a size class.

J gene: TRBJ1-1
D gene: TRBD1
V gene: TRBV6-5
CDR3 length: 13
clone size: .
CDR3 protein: CASTATGGVGAFF
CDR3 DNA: TGTGCCAGCACTGCGACAGGGGGCGTCGGAGCTTTCTTT

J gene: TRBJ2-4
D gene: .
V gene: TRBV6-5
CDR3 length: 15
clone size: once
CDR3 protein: CASRGSFIAKNIQYF
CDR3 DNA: TGTGCCAGCAGAGGTAGCTTTATAGCCAAAAACATTCAGTACTTC

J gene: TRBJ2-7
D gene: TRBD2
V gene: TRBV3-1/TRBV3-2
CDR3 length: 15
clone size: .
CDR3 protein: CASSQRTSGPNEQYF
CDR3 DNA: TGTGCCAGCAGCCAAAGGACTAGCGGCCCCAACGAGCAGTACTTC

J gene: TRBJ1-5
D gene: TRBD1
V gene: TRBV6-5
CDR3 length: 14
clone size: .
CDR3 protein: CASSLDRGGGPQHF
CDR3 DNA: TGTGCCAGCAGCCTTGACAGGGGAGGAGGGCCCCAGCATTTT

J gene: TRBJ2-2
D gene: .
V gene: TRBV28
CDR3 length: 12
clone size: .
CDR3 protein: CASLKRGGELFF
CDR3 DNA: TGTGCCAGCTTAAAAAGGGGCGGGGAGCTGTTTTTT

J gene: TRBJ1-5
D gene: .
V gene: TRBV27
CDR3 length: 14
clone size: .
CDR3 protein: CASSSDSSNQPQHF
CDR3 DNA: TGTGCCAGCAGTTCGGACAGTAGCAATCAGCCCCAGCATTTT

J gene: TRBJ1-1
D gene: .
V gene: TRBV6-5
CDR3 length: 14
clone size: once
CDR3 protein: CASSSYGVNTEAFF
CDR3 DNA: TGTGCCAGCAGTTCCTACGGGGTGAACACTGAAGCTTTCTTT

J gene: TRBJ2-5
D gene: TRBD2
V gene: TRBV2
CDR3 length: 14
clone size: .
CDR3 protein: CASSTGGREETQYF
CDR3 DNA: TGTGCCAGTTCCACTGGGGGGAGGGAGGAGACCCAGTACTTC

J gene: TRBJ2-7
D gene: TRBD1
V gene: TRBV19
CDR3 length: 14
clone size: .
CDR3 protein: CASSIGTGLYEQYF
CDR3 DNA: TGTGCCAGTAGTATAGGGACAGGCCTCTACGAGCAGTACTTC

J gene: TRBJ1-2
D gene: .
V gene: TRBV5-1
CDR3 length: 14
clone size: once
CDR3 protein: CASSLVEGNYGYTF
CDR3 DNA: TGCGCCAGCAGCTTGGTGGAGGGGAACTATGGCTACACCTTC

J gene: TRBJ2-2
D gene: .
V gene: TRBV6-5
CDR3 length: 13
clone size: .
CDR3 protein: CASSWTATGELFF
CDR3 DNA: TGTGCCAGCAGTTGGACAGCCACCGGGGAGCTGTTTTTT

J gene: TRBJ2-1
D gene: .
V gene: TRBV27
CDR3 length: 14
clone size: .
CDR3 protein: CASSSLTGNNEQFF
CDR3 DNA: TGTGCCAGCAGTTCCCTTACAGGGAACAATGAGCAGTTCTTC

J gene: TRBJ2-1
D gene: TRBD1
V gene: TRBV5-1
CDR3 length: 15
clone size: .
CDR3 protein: CASSFQGESYNEQFF
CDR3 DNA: TGCGCCAGCAGCTTCCAGGGGGAATCCTACAATGAGCAGTTCTTC

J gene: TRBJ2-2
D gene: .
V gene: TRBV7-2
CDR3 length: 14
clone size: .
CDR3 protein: CASSIIMSTGELFF
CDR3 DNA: TGTGCCAGCAGCATAATTATGAGCACCGGGGAGCTGTTTTTT

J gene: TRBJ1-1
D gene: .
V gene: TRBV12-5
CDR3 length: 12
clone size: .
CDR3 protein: CASGLPNTEAFF
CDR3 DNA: TGTGCTAGTGGTTTGCCAAACACTGAAGCTTTCTTT

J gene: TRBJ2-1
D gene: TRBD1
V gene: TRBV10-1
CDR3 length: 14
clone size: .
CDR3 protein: CASSLGQGAGEQFF
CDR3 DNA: TGCGCCAGCAGTCTTGGACAGGGGGCTGGTGAGCAGTTCTTC

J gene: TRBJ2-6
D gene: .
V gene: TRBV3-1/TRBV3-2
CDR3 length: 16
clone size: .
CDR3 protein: CASSPPRFRGANVLTF
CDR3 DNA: TGTGCCAGCAGCCCCCCCAGGTTTAGGGGGGCCAACGTCCTGACTTTC

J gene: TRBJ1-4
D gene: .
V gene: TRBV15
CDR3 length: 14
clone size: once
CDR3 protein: CATNRGSTNEKLFF
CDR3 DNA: TGTGCCACCAATAGGGGTTCGACTAATGAAAAACTGTTTTTT

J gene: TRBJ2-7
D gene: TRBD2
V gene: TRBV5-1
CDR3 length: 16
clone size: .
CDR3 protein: CASSASFSGRSYEQYF
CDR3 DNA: TGCGCCAGCAGCGCCAGCTTTAGCGGGCGCTCCTACGAGCAGTACTTC

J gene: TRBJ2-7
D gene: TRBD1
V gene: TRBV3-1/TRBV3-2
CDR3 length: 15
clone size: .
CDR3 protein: CASSQGTGFSYEQYF
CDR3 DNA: TGTGCCAGCAGCCAGGGGACAGGGTTCTCCTACGAGCAGTACTTC

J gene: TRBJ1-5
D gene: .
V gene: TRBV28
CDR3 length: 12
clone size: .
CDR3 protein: CASKESNQPQHF
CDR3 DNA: TGTGCCAGCAAAGAGAGCAATCAGCCCCAGCATTTT

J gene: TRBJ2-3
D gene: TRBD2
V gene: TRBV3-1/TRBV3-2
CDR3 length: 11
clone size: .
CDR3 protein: CASSQGGSQYF
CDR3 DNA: TGTGCCAGCAGCCAAGGCGGGAGTCAGTATTTT

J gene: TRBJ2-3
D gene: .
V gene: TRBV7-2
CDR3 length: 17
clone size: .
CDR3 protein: CASSLGGGGRSPDTQYF
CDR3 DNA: TGTGCCAGCAGCTTAGGGGGGGGCGGGAGAAGCCCCGATACGCAGTATTTT

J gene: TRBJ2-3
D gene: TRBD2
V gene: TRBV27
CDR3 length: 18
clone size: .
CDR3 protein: CASSFLSPLAGPADTQYF
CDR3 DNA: TGTGCCAGCAGTTTTCTTTCCCCACTAGCGGGGCCCGCAGATACGCAGTATTTT

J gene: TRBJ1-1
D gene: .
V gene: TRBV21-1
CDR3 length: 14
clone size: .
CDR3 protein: CASSNQEGNTEAFF
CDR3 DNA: TGTGCCAGCAGCAATCAGGAGGGGAACACTGAAGCTTTCTTT

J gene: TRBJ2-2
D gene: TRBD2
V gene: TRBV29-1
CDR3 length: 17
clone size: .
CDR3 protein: CSVGGLAPRRGTGELFF
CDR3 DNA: TGCAGCGTTGGGGGACTAGCTCCTCGACGGGGCACCGGGGAGCTGTTTTTT

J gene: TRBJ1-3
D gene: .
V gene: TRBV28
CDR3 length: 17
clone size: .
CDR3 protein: CASSPPPGSTGGNTIYF
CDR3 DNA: TGTGCCAGCAGCCCCCCGCCGGGGTCGACTGGGGGAAACACCATATATTTT

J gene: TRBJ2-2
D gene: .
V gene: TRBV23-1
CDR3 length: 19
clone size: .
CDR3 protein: CASTPRNRERSQGSGELFF
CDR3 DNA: TGCGCCAGCACCCCCCGTAACAGGGAGAGGTCCCAGGGGAGCGGGGAGCTGTTTTTT

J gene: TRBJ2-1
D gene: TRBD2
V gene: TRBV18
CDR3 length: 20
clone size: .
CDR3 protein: CASSPPPTSGSPSSYNEQFF
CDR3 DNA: TGTGCCAGCTCACCCCCTCCGACTAGCGGGAGCCCTAGCTCCTACAATGAGCAGTTCTTC

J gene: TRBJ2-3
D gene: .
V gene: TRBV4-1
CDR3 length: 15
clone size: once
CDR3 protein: CASSQGGMSTDTQYF
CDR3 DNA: TGCGCCAGCAGCCAAGGCGGGATGAGCACAGATACGCAGTATTTT

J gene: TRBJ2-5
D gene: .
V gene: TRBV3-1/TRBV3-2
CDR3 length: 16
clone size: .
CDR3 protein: CASSQDPNRGQETQYF
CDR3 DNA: TGTGCCAGCAGCCAAGATCCGAATCGAGGCCAAGAGACCCAGTACTTC

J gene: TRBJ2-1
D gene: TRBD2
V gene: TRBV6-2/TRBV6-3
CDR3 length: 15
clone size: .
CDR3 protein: CASSRLAGDYNEQFF
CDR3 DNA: TGTGCCAGCAGTCGACTAGCGGGAGATTACAATGAGCAGTTCTTC

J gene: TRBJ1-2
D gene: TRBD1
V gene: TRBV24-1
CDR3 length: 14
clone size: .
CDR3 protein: CATRQTGANYGYTF
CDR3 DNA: TGTGCCACCAGACAGACAGGGGCTAACTATGGCTACACCTTC

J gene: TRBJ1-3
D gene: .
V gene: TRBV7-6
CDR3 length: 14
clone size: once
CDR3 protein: CASSLVGVGNTIYF
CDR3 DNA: TGTGCCAGCAGCTTAGTCGGGGTCGGAAACACCATATATTTT

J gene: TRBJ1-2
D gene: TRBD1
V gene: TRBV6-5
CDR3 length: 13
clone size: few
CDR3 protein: CASRPDRDYGYTF
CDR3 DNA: TGTGCCAGCAGGCCGGACAGGGACTATGGCTACACCTTC

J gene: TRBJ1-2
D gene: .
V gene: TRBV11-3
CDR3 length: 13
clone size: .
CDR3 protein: CASSLADGGGYTF
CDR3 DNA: TGTGCCAGCAGCTTAGCTGACGGAGGGGGCTACACCTTC

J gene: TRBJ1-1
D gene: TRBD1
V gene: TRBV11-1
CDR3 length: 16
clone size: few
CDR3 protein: CASRAGTGGRNTEAFF
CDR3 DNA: TGTGCCAGCAGAGCCGGGACAGGGGGGCGTAACACTGAAGCTTTCTTT

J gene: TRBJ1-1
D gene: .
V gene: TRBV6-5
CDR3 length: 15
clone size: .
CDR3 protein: CASSLQTGMNTEAFF
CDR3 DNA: TGTGCCAGCAGTCTACAGACAGGCATGAACACTGAAGCTTTCTTT

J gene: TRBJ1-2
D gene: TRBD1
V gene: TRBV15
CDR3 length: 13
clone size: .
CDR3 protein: CATSTQGDYGYTF
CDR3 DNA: TGTGCCACCAGCACCCAGGGGGACTATGGCTACACCTTC

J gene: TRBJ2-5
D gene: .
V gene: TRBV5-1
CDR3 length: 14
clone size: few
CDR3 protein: CASSLSLAQETQYF
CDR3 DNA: TGCGCCAGCAGCTTGTCTCTAGCACAAGAGACCCAGTACTTC

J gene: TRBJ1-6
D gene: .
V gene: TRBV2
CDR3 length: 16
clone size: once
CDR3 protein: CASSVESLDNNSPLHF
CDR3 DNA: TGTGCCAGCAGTGTAGAGTCCCTCGATAATAATTCACCCCTCCACTTT

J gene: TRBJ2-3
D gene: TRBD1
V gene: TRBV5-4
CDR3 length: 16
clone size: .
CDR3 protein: CASSHPGQGRSDTQYF
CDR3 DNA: TGTGCCAGCAGCCACCCGGGACAGGGGCGGTCAGATACGCAGTATTTT

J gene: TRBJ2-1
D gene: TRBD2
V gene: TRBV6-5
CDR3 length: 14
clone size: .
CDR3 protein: CASRPTSGSNEQFF
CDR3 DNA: TGTGCCAGCAGACCGACTAGCGGGAGCAATGAGCAGTTCTTC

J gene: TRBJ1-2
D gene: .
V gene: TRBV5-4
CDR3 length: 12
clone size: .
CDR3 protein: CASSFFRDGYTF
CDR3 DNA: TGTGCCAGCAGCTTTTTCCGAGATGGCTACACCTTC

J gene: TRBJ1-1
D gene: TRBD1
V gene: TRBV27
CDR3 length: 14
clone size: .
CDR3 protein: CASSFGTENTEAFF
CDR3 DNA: TGTGCCAGCAGTTTTGGGACAGAGAACACTGAAGCTTTCTTT

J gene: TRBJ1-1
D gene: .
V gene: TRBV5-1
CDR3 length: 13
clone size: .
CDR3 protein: CASRGGPDTEAFF
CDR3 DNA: TGCGCCAGCAGGGGAGGTCCCGACACTGAAGCTTTCTTT

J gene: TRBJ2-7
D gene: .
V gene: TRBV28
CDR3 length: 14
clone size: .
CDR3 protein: CASIPAGGTYEQYF
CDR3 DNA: TGTGCCAGCATCCCCGCCGGCGGGACCTACGAGCAGTACTTC

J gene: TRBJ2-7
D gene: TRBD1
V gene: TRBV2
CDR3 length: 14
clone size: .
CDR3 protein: CASRKGQATYEQYF
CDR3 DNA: TGTGCCAGCAGGAAGGGACAGGCGACCTACGAGCAGTACTTC

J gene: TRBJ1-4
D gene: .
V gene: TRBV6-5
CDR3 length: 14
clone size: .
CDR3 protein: CASSLTTTNEKLFF
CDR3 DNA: TGTGCCAGCAGTTTGACAACAACTAATGAAAAACTGTTTTTT

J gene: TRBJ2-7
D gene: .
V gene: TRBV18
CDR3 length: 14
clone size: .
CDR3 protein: CASSPPGLPYEQYF
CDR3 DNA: TGTGCCAGCTCACCCCCGGGACTTCCCTACGAGCAGTACTTC

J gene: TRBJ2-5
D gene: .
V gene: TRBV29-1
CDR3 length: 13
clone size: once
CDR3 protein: CSVGSFNMETQYF
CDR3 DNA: TGCAGCGTTGGGAGTTTCAATATGGAGACCCAGTACTTC